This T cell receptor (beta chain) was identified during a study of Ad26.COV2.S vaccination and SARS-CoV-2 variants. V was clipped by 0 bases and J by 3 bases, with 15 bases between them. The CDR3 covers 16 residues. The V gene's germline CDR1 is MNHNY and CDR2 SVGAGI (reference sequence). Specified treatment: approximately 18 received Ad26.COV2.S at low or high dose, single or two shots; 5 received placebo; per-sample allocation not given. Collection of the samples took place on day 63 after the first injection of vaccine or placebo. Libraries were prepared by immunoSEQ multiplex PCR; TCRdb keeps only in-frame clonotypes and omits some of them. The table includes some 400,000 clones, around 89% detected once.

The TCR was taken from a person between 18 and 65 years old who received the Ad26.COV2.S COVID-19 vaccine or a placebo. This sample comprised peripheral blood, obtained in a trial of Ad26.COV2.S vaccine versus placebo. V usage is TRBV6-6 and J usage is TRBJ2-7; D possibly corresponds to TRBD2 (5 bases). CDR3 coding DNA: TGTGCCAGCAGTTACTCCCTGCGGACTGGTGGCTACGAGCAGTACTTC. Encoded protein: CASSYSLRTGGYEQYF.